The 18 T cell receptor beta chains given below trace back to one sample, sequenced in a study of identical twins' blood T cells. MiXCR was run by TCRdb on the 5' RACE reads, yielding one entry per CDR3 protein. The profile covers 300,000 to 400,000 distinct CDR3 sequences, with about 28% appearing a single time and about 6% taken by the ten largest. The sample consisted of PBMCs. The source of these receptors is a woman aged 18-50 years in good health.

This clonotype has just a few counts. The V call is TRBV20-1, the J call TRBJ2-1; TRBD2 aligns across 8 bases. V was clipped by 0 bases and J by 7 bases; unmatched bases: 8. Germline-derived CDR1 and CDR2 are DFQATT and SNEGSKA (reference sequence). The CDR3 has 15 amino acids. This chain's CDR3 is CSARDPQRGNNEQFF. The DNA for the CDR3 is TGCAGTGCTAGAGATCCCCAGCGGGGGAATAATGAGCAGTTCTTC.

This rearrangement joins TRBV2 to TRBJ1-2, with a weak D call TRBD1 (5 bases). CDR1 and CDR2 from the germline V gene are SNHLY and FYNNEI. The CDR3 has 12 residues. With 4 bases removed from V and 8 bases from J, the gap between germline ends came to 11 bases. CDR3 sequence reads: CASSGGWDGYTF. The CDR3 region has the DNA TGTGCCAGCAGTGGAGGGTGGGACGGCTACACCTTC.

There are a few counts of this clonotype. The V and J genes are TRBV11-2 and TRBJ2-3; 9 nucleotides align to TRBD2. The CDR3 contains 15 residues. Losses at the gene ends were 6 bases for V and 0 bases for J; bases not matched to a gene: 4. Germline CDR1 is SGHAT and CDR2 is FQNNGV. CDR3 DNA: TGTGCCAGCAGACAAACTAGCGGGAGCACAGATACGCAGTATTTT. This encodes CASRQTSGSTDTQYF.

In its sample, this clonotype was seen many times. The genes are TRBV7-9 and TRBJ1-2, with a possible D match to TRBD1 (5 bases). Germline V gene data show CDR1 as SEHNR and CDR2 as FQNEAQ (reference sequence). V dropped 5 bases and J dropped 0 bases, with 10 bases sitting between them. The CDR3 runs to 14 residues. CDR3 coding DNA: TGTGCCAGCAGCCAAACGGGGGCTAACTATGGCTACACCTTC. Its translation is CASSQTGANYGYTF.

This chain connects TRBV4-1 to TRBJ2-1, with 11 bases aligning to TRBD2. Per germline, CDR1 MGHRA and CDR2 YSYEKL. V shed 3 bases, J shed 6 bases, and the junction held 4 bases outside the gene matches. CDR3 length equals 15 residues. CDR3 residues: CASSQGSGRANEQFF. The CDR3 nucleotides read TGCGCCAGCAGCCAGGGTAGCGGGAGGGCCAATGAGCAGTTCTTC.

This clonotype was detected a few times. The J gene is TRBJ1-1, the V gene TRBV7-2; D unresolved. Trimming shortened V by 4 bases and J by 2 bases, and 20 bases separated the two germline ends. In germline, CDR1 is SGHTA, CDR2 FQGNSA. This CDR3 is built from 17 residues. The CDR3: CASSWFPLRKRNTEAFF. The CDR3 DNA reads as TGTGCCAGCAGCTGGTTCCCTCTGCGGAAACGAAACACTGAAGCTTTCTTT.

This clonotype came up a few times. This chain joins TRBV3-1 and TRBJ1-4; no clear D. CDR3 length: 16 amino acids. CDR1 and CDR2 from the germline V gene are LGHDT and YNNKEL (reference sequence). Trimming stripped 1 base from V and 4 bases from J, with 13 bases between. The CDR3 region is CASSQGTARRNEKLFF. The DNA of the CDR3 is TGTGCCAGCAGCCAAGGTACCGCGCGACGTAATGAAAAACTGTTTTTT.

This clonotype was counted many times. This chain connects TRBV6-2 or TRBV6-3 to TRBJ1-6, with TRBD1 matching 7 bases. There are 14 residues in the CDR3. J gave up 5 bases and V 8 bases, and 6 bases lay outside the gene matches. Germline loops: CDR1 MNHEY, CDR2 SVGEGT. As DNA, the CDR3 is TGTGCCAGCTCCTACGACAGGGATAATTCACCCCTCCACTTT. The encoded protein is CASSYDRDNSPLHF.

This clonotype was picked up a small number of times. CDR3 sequence (DNA): TGTGCCAGTAGTCCTAGGACAGGGACCTATGGCTACACCTTC. Translated, it gives CASSPRTGTYGYTF. The chain recombines TRBV19 with TRBJ1-2; 8 bases are shared with TRBD1. With V trimmed by 5 bases and J by 4 bases, 6 bases remained unmatched. The CDR3 length is 14 residues. Germline lookup yields CDR1 LNHDA and CDR2 SQIVND (reference sequence).

Many counts were recorded for this clonotype. The rearrangement links TRBV6-6 to TRBJ1-1; 8 bases line up with TRBD1. From germline, CDR1 is MNHNY and CDR2 SVGAGI (reference sequence). With V trimmed by 6 bases and J by 5 bases, 8 bases remained unmatched. The length of the CDR3 is 14 residues. CDR3 sequence: CASSQQGVVTEAFF. In nucleotides, the CDR3 is TGTGCCAGCAGCCAACAGGGGGTGGTTACTGAAGCTTTCTTT.

The chain joins TRBV27 to TRBJ2-3; 7 nucleotides agree with TRBD2. The V and J ends lost 5 bases and 3 bases, in that order; junction bases with no gene match: 8. CDR3 size: 15 residues. Germline values: CDR1 MNHEY, CDR2 SMNVEV (reference sequence). CDR3 DNA: TGTGCCAGCAGTATCAGACTAGCAGGGACAGATACGCAGTATTTT. Its protein product is CASSIRLAGTDTQYF.

This clonotype showed up just a few times. V usage is TRBV29-1 and J usage is TRBJ1-1; weak D call: TRBD1 (5 bases). Germline CDR1 and CDR2: SQVTM and ANQGSEA. V was shortened by 4 bases and J by 6 bases, with 12 bases between the two germline ends. This CDR3 has 12 residues. CDR3 coding DNA: TGCAGCGTTGGTGGGGGGGGATCTGAAGCTTTCTTT. Amino acids: CSVGGGGSEAFF.

This clonotype turned up a few times. The J gene is TRBJ2-2, the V gene TRBV7-9, with 8 bases lining up with TRBD1. This CDR3 contains 14 residues. Looked up from germline, CDR1 is SEHNR and CDR2 is FQNEAQ (reference sequence). Losses at the gene ends were 2 bases for V and 6 bases for J; bases not matched to a gene: 2. The CDR3 loop is CASSLPQGAGELFF. The CDR3, as DNA: TGTGCCAGCAGCTTACCACAGGGGGCCGGGGAGCTGTTTTTT.

The CDR3 sequence is CASSQVSLGQGSEKLFF. The DNA for the CDR3 is TGTGCCAGCAGCCAAGTCTCGTTGGGACAGGGCTCCGAAAAACTGTTTTTT. The chain carries TRBV3-1 and TRBJ1-4; 9 bases line up with TRBD1. This CDR3 has 17 amino acids. The V segment lost 1 base and the J segment 8 bases; nucleotides outside the gene matches: 11. CDR1 is LGHDT, CDR2 YNNKEL, per germline (reference sequence). Combining the CDR3 with reference TRBV3-1 and TRBJ1-4 gives the whole variable domain DTAVSQTPKYLVTQMGNDKSIKCEQNLGHDTMYWYKQDSKKFLKIMFSYNNKELIINETVPNRFSPKSPDKAHLNLHINSLELGDSAVYFCASSQVSLGQGSEKLFFGSGTQLSVL.

This clonotype occurred a few times. J is TRBJ1-6 and V is TRBV7-9; D unresolved. Germline CDR1 and CDR2: SEHNR and FQNEAQ (reference sequence). Trimming removed 4 bases from V and 11 bases from J, with 15 bases in between. The CDR3 loop spans 14 amino acids. Here the CDR3 reads CASSSTSKPPPLHF. The DNA for the CDR3 is TGTGCCAGCAGCTCCACAAGTAAACCCCCACCCCTCCACTTT.

In its sample, this clonotype was seen a few times. The chain is built from TRBV29-1 and TRBJ1-3; D remains ambiguous. The V end lost 4 bases, the J end lost 3 bases, and 7 bases lay between the germline ends. CDR3 size: 12 residues. Germline V gene sequence: CDR1 SQVTM, CDR2 ANQGSEA. CDR3 sequence reads: CSVGTGGNTIYF. The CDR3 nucleotides read TGCAGCGTTGGGACGGGTGGAAACACCATATATTTT. Full variable domain (missing parts from reference TRBV29-1 and TRBJ1-3): SAVISQKPSRDICQRGTSLTIQCQVDSQVTMMFWYRQQPGQSLTLIATANQGSEATYESGFVIDKFPISRPNLTFSTLTVSNMSPEDSSIYLCSVGTGGNTIYFGEGSWLTVV.

This clonotype came up many times. This chain uses TRBV11-3 with TRBJ1-1, with 7 bases matching TRBD1. Germline loops: CDR1 SGHNT, CDR2 YENEEA. The CDR3 sequence is 16 residues long. Trimming took 5 bases from V and 1 from J; bases not matched to a gene: 10. The CDR3 here is CASSPPRTGPNTEAFF. The DNA for the CDR3 is TGTGCCAGCAGCCCCCCCCGGACAGGACCGAACACTGAAGCTTTCTTT.

Concerning this clonotype: With a much larger clone just one base away, this may be a read error. The chain employs TRBV14 and TRBJ2-7, with unresolved D. CDR3 length equals 12 residues. CDR1 and CDR2 from the germline V gene are SGHDN and FVKESK. The CDR3 DNA is TGTGCCAGCAGCCCTCAACGGACCGAGCAGTGCTTC. Its protein product is CASSPQRTEQCF.